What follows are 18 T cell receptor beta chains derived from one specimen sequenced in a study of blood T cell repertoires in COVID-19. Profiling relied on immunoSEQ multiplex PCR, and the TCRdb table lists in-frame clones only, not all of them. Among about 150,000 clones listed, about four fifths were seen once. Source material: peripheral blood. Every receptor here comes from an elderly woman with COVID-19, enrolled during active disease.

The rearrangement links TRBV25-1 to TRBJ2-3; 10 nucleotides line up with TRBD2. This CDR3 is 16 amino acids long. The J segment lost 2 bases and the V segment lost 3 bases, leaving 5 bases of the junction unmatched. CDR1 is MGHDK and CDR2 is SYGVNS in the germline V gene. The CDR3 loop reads CASSENSGRFTDTQYF. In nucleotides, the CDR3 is TGTGCCAGCAGTGAGAATAGCGGGAGGTTCACAGATACGCAGTATTTT. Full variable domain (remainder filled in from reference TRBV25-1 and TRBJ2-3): EADIYQTPRYLVIGTGKKITLECSQTMGHDKMYWYQQDPGMELHLIHYSYGVNSTEKGDLSSESTVSRIRTEHFPLTLESARPSHTSQYLCASSENSGRFTDTQYFGPGTRLTVL.

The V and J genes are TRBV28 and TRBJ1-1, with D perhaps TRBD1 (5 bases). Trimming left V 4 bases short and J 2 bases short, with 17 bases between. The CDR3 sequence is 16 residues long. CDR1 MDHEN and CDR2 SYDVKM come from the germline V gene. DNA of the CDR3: TGTGCCAGCAGTTCGGGCGGCGCGGGGCTTAACACTGAAGCTTTCTTT. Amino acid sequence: CASSSGGAGLNTEAFF.

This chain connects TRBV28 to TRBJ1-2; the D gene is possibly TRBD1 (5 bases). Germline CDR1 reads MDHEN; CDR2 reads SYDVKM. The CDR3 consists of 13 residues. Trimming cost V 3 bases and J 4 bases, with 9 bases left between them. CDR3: CASSFGGLYGYTF. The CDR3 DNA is TGTGCCAGCAGTTTTGGGGGACTCTATGGCTACACCTTC.

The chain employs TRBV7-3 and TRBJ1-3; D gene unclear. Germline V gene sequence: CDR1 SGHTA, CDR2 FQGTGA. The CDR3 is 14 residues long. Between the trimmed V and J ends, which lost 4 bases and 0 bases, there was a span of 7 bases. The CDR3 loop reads CASSWERSGNTIYF. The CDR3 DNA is TGTGCCAGCAGCTGGGAGCGCTCTGGAAACACCATATATTTT. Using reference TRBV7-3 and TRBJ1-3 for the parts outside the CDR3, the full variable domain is GAGVSQTPSNKVTEKGKYVELRCDPISGHTALYWYRQSLGQGPEFLIYFQGTGAADDSGLPNDRFFAVRPEGSVSTLKIQRTERGDSAVYLCASSWERSGNTIYFGEGSWLTVV.

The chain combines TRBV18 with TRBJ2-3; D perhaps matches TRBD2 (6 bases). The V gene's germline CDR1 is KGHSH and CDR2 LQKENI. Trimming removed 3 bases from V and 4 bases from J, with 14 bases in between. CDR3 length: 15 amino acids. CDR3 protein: CASSPQSRGSDTQYF. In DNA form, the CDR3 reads TGTGCCAGCTCACCCCAGTCTCGGGGGTCAGATACGCAGTATTTT.

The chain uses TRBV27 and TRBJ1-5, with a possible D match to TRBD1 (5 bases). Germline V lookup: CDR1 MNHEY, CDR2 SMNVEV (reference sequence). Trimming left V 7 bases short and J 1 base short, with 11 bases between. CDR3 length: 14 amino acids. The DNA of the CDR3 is TGTGCCAGCAAATTTGCAGGGAGCAATCAGCCCCAGCATTTT. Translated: CASKFAGSNQPQHF.

The CDR3 reads CASSEIYRADTQYF. CDR3 DNA: TGCGCCAGCAGTGAGATCTACAGGGCAGATACGCAGTATTTT. The chain joins TRBV10-2 to TRBJ2-3; perhaps TRBD1 as D (6 bases). V lost 2 bases, J lost 4 bases, and 10 bases lay in between. Germline lookup yields CDR1 WSHSY and CDR2 SAAADI. The CDR3 covers 14 residues.

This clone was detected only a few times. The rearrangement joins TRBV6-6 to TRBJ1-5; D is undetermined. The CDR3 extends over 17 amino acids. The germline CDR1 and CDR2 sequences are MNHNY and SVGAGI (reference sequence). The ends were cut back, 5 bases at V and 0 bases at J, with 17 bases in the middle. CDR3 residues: CASSPRVGSYSNQPQHF. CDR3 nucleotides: TGTGCCAGCAGTCCTCGAGTCGGGTCTTATAGCAATCAGCCCCAGCATTTT.

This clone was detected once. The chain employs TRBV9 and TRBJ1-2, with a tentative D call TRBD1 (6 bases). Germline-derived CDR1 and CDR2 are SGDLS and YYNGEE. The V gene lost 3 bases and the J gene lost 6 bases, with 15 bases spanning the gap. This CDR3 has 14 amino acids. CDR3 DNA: TGTGCCAGCAGCGAGTCTTCTCAGGGGAATGGCTACACCTTC. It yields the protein CASSESSQGNGYTF. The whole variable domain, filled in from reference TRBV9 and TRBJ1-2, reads DSGVTQTPKHLITATGQRVTLRCSPRSGDLSVYWYQQSLDQGLQFLIQYYNGEERAKGNILERFSAQQFPDLHSELNLSSLELGDSALYFCASSESSQGNGYTFGSGTRLTVV.

CDR3 coding DNA: TGTGCCAGCCTGGCAACTAGCGGGGTTTCTGAGCAGTTCTTC. Amino acids: CASLATSGVSEQFF. The chain carries TRBV2 and TRBJ2-1; TRBD2 aligns across 10 bases. This CDR3 contains 14 residues. Germline assignment: CDR1 SNHLY and CDR2 FYNNEI. J gave up 9 bases and V 8 bases, and 10 bases lay outside the gene matches.

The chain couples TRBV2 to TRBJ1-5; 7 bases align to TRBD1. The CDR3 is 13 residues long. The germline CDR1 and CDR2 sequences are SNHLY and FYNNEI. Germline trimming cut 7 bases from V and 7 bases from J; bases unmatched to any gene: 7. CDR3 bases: TGTGCCAGCACTAACAGGGGTGGCCAGCCCCAGCATTTT. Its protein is CASTNRGGQPQHF.

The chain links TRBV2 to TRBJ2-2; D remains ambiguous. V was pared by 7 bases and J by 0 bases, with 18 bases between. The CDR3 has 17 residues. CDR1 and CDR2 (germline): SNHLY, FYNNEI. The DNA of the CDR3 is TGTGCCAGCATTTCCTCTCAGGCGCACCCGAACACCGGGGAGCTGTTTTTT. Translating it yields CASISSQAHPNTGELFF. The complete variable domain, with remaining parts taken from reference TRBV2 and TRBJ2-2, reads EPEVTQTPSHQVTQMGQEVILRCVPISNHLYFYWYRQILGQKVEFLVSFYNNEISEKSEIFDDQFSVERPDGSNFTLKIRSTKLEDSAMYFCASISSQAHPNTGELFFGEGSRLTVL.

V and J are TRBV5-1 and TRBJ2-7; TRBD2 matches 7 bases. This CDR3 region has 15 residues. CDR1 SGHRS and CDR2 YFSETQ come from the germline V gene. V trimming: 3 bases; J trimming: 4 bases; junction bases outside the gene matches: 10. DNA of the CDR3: TGCGCCAGCAGCTGGAGCAGGGAGGGGACTTACGAGCAGTACTTC. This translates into CASSWSREGTYEQYF.

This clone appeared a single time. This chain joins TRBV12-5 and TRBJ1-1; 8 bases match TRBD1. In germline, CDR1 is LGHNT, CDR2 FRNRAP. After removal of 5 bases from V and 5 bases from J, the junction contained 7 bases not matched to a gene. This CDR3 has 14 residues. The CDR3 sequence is CASGLQGALTEAFF. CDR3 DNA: TGTGCTAGTGGTCTCCAGGGGGCGCTTACTGAAGCTTTCTTT.

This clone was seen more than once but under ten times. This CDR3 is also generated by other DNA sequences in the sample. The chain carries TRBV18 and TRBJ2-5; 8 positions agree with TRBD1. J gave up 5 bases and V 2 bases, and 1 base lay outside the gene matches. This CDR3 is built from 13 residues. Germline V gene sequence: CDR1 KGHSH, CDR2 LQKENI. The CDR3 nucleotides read TGTGCCAGCTCACCAGGACAGGGTGAGACCCAGTACTTC. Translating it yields CASSPGQGETQYF.

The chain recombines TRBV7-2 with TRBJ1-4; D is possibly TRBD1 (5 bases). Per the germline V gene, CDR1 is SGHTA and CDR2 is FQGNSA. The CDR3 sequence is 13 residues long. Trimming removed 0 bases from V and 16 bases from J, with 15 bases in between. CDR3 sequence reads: CASSLAGGTAGFF. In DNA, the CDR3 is TGTGCCAGCAGCTTAGCGGGGGGGACGGCCGGGTTTTTT.

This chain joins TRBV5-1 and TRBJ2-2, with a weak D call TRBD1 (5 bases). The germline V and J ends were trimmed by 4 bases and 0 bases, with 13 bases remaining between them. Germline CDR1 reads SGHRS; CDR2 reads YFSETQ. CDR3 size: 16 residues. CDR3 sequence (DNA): TGCGCCAGCAGCCCTGGGGCTTCCGCGAACACCGGGGAGCTGTTTTTT. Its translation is CASSPGASANTGELFF.

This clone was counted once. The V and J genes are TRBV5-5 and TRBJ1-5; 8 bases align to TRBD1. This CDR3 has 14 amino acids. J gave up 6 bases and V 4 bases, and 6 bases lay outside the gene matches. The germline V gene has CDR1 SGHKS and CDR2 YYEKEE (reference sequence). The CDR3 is CASSPGQGSQPQHF. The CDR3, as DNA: TGTGCCAGCAGCCCTGGACAGGGATCTCAGCCCCAGCATTTT.